This T cell receptor (beta chain) came from a study of Graves' ophthalmopathy and Graves' hyperthyroidism. Germline V gene sequence: CDR1 SGHTA, CDR2 FQGTGA. The CDR3 is 11 residues long. V was pared by 5 bases and J by 12 bases, with 13 bases between. The TCR beta CDR3 regions underwent amplification from RNA transcripts. HTBI primers primed a first-round RT-PCR, and a second-round multiplex PCR followed. MiXCR, run by TCRdb on the multiplex PCR reads, gives a single entry per CDR3 protein. Among around 660,000 distinct CDR3 sequences listed, roughly two fifths were seen once. The rearrangement links TRBV7-3 to TRBJ1-2; a possible D gene is TRBD1 (5 bases). Sequencing input: peripheral blood. This sequence originates from an adult man with Graves' ophthalmopathy. The CDR3 reads CASSRWQGDTF. The CDR3, as DNA: TGTGCCAGCAGCAGGTGGCAGGGCGACACCTTC.